This TCR beta chain originates from a study of tumor T cells in aggressive B-cell lymphoma. V dropped 2 bases and J dropped 7; count of bases not matched to a gene: 5. The CDR3 totals 14 residues. Germline V lookup: CDR1 MNHEY, CDR2 SVGAGI. Sequenced by immunoSEQ multiplex PCR; TCRdb stores in-frame clones only, minus some. The profile shows thousands of clones, 80% to 85% of them singletons. The sample consisted of tumor tissue. This clonotype was sampled from an adult with diffuse large B cell lymphoma. V is TRBV6-5 and J is TRBJ1-2; 9 bases line up with TRBD1. CDR3 residues: CASSYGGTGSGYTF. The CDR3 nucleotides are TGTGCCAGCAGTTACGGTGGGACAGGGAGTGGCTACACCTTC.